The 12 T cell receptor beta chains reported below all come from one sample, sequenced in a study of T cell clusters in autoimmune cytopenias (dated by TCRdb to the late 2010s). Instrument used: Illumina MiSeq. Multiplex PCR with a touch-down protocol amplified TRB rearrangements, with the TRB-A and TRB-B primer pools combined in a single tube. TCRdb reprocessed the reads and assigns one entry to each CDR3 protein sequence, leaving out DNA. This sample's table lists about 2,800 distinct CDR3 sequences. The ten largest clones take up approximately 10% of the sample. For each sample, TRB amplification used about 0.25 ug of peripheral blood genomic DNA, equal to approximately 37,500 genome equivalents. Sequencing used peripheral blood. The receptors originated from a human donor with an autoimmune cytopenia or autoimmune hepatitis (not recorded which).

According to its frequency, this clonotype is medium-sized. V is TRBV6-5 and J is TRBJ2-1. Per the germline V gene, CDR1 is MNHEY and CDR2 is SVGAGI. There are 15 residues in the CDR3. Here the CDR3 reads CASSDRAFSYNEQFF.

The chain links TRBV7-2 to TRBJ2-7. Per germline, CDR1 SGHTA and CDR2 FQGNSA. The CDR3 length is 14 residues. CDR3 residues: CASSLALNSYEQYF.

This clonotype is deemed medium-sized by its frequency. CDR3 loop: CASTSGGYNEQFF. The chain joins TRBV6-1 to TRBJ2-1; TCRdb gives TRBD2 as the D gene, but with no DNA this cannot be confirmed. The germline CDR1 and CDR2 sequences are MNHNS and SASEGT. CDR3 length: 13 residues.

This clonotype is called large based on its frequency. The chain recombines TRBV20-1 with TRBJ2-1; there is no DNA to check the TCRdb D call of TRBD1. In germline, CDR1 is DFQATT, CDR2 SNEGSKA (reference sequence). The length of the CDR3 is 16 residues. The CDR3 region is CSARTILGTDLNEQFF.

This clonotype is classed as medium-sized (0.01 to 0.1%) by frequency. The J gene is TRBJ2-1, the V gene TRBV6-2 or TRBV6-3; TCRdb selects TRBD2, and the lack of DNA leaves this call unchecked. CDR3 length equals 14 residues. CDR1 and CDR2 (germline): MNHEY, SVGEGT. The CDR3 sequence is CASSYLGVYNEQFF.

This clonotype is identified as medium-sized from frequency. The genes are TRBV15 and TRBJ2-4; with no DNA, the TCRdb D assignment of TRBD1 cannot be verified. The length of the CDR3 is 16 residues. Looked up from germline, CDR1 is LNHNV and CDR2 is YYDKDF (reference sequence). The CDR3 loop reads CATSGGQGGAKNIQYF.

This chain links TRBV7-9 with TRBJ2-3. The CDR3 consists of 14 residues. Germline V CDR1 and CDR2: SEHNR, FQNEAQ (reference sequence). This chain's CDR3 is CASSLNPGTDTQYF.

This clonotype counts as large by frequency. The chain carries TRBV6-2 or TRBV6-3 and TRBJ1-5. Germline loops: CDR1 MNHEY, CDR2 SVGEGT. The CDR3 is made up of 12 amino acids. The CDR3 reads CASSYSHQPQHF.

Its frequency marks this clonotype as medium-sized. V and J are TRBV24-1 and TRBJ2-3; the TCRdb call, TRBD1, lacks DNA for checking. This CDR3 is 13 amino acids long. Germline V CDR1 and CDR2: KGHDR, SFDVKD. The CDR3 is CATRRQGLDTQYF.

The CDR3 region is CASSLHRGQGGGGELFF. The chain carries TRBV4-3 and TRBJ2-2; without DNA, the TCRdb call of TRBD1 cannot be checked. CDR3 length: 17 residues. Germline CDR1 LGHNA, CDR2 YSLEER.

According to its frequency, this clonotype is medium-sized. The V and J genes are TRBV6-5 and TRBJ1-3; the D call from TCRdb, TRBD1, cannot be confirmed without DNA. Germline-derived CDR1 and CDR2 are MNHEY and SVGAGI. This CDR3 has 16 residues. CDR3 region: CASTPVEPSSGNTIYF.

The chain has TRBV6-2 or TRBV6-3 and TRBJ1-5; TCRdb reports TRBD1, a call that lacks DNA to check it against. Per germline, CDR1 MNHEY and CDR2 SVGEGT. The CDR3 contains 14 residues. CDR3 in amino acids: CASSGDRLNQPQHF.